This TCR beta chain came from a study of glioma-infiltrating T cells. Notes on the study in general: CDR3 overlap between tissue and blood was very small.

The iRepertoire nested amplicon-rescue multiplex PCR amplified TCR alpha and beta CDR3s from RNA. Via MiXCR, TCRdb re-called the multiplex PCR reads, giving one row per CDR3 protein. The sample yields about 130,000 distinct CDR3 sequences, 20% to 25% seen once. The sample holds one count of this clonotype. Its antigen is unknown. Per germline, CDR1 SGHNT and CDR2 YENEEA. This CDR3 spans 12 amino acids. Trimming stripped 5 bases from V and 7 bases from J, with 8 bases between. The sequencing input was glioma tissue, nonneoplastic brain tissue, or PBMCs (not recorded which). This receptor was taken from a human donor with low-grade glioma or glioblastoma, undergoing nonglioma brain surgery, or in good health (not recorded which). The chain employs TRBV11-3 and TRBJ2-2, with D unresolved. CDR3 sequence reads: CASSKVGGELFF. Here the CDR3 DNA reads TGTGCCAGCAGCAAGGTTGGCGGGGAGCTGTTTTTT.